This paragraph covers one T cell receptor beta chain sequence. This record belongs to a study of blood T cell repertoires in COVID-19. About the study: Sample material is recorded as cDNA or gDNA derived from T cells, B-cell-depleted T cells, or PBMCs.

Study processing details: The authors estimated nucleated cell counts from reference gene primer amplification. Method: immunoSEQ multiplex PCR; TCRdb's copy keeps in-frame clones and lacks some. The D gene and trimming were derived from the DNA, and the V and J assignments and clone size from that table. This repertoire shows hundreds of thousands of clones, more than 75% found once; its top ten account for around 2.5%. The CDR3 contains 15 residues. Trimming removed 4 bases from V and 5 bases from J; junction bases left unmatched: 9. The germline CDR1 and CDR2 sequences are MNHEY and SMNVEV (reference sequence).

Sequenced input: PBMCs or T cells enriched from blood (not recorded which). The clonotype originates from a man aged 55 to 70 who had recovered from COVID-19. The chain employs TRBV27 and TRBJ1-2; 8 nucleotides align to TRBD1. The CDR3 nucleotides are TGTGCCAGCAGTTCCCCGGCAGGGGGCAGTTATGGCTACACCTTC. This translates into CASSSPAGGSYGYTF.